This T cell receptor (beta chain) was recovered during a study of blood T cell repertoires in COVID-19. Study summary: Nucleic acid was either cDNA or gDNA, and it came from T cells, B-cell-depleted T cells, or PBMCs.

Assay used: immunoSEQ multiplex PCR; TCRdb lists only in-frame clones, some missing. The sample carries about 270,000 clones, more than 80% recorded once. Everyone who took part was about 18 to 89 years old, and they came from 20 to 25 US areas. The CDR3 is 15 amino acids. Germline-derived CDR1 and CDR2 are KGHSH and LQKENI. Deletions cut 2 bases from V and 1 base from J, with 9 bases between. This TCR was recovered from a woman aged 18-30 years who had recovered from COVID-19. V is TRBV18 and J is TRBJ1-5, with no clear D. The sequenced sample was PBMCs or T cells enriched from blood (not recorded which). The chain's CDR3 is CASSPNGLSNQPQHF. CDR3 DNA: TGTGCCAGCTCACCAAACGGGTTAAGCAATCAGCCCCAGCATTTT.